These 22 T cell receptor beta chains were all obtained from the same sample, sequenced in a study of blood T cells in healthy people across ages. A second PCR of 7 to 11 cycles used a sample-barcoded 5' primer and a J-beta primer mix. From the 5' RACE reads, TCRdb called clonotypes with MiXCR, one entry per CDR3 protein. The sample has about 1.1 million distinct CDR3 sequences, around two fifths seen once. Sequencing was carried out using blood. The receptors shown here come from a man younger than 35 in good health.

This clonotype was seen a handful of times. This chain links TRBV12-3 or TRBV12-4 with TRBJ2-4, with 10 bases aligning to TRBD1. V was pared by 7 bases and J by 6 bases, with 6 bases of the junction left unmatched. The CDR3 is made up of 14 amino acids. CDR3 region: CASKRQGAGNIQYF. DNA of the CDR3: TGTGCCAGCAAACGACAGGGGGCAGGAAACATTCAGTACTTC.

CDR3 DNA: TGCAGTGCCATTCTCCCACAGGGTAGGGATGAGCAGTACTTC. Its translation is CSAILPQGRDEQYF. V and J are TRBV20-1 and TRBJ2-5; maybe TRBD1 (6 bases). Trimming stripped 6 bases from V and 11 bases from J, with 25 bases between. Germline values: CDR1 DFQATT, CDR2 SNEGSKA (reference sequence). The CDR3 sequence is 14 residues long.

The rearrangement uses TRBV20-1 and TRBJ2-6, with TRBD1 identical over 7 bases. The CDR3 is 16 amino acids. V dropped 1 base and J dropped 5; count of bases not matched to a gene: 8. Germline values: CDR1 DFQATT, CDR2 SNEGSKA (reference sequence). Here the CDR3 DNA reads TGCAGTGCTAGAGCTTATACAGGGGATAGGGCCAACGTCCTGACTTTC. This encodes CSARAYTGDRANVLTF.

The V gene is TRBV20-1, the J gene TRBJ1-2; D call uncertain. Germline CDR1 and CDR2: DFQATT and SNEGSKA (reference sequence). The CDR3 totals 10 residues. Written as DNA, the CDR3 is TGCAGGGCCTCGGAGGATGGCTACACCTTC. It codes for CRASEDGYTF.

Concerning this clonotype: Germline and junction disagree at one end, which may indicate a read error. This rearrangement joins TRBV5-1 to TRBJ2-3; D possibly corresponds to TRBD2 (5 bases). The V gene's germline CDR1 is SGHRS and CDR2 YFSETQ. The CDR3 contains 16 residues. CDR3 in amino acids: CASSPLATSSTETQYF. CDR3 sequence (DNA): TGCGCCAGCAGCCCCCTAGCTACCTCTAGCACAGAGACGCAGTATTTT.

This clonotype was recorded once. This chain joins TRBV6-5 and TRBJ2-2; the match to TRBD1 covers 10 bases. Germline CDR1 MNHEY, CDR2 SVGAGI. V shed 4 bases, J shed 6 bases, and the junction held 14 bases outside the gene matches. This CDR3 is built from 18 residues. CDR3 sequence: CASSSGTGALELAGELFF. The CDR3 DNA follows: TGTGCCAGCAGTTCCGGGACAGGGGCCTTGGAACTAGCCGGGGAGCTGTTTTTT.

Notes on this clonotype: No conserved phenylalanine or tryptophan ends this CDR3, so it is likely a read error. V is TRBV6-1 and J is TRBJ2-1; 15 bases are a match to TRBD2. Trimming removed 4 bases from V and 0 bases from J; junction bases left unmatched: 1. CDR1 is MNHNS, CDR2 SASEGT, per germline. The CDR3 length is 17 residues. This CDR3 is CASSAGLAGGSYNEQFV. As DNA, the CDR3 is TGTGCCAGCAGTGCGGGACTAGCGGGGGGCTCCTACAATGAGCAGTTCGTC.

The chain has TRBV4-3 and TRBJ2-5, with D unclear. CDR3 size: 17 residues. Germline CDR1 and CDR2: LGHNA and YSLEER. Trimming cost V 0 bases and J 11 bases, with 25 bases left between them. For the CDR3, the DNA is TGCGCCAGCAGCCAAGATAGAAGCTCAGGTTCCCACAATGAGCAGTACTTC. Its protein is CASSQDRSSGSHNEQYF.

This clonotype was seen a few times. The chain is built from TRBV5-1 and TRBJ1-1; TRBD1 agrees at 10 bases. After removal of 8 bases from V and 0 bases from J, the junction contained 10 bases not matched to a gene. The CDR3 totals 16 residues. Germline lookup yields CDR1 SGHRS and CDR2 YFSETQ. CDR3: CASRLGQGFMNTEAFF. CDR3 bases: TGCGCCAGTAGATTGGGACAGGGGTTTATGAACACTGAAGCTTTCTTT. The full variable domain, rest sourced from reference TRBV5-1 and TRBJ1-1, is KAGVTQTPRYLIKTRGQQVTLSCSPISGHRSVSWYQQTPGQGLQFLFEYFSETQRNKGNFPGRFSGRQFSNSRSEMNVSTLELGDSALYLCASRLGQGFMNTEAFFGQGTRLTVV.

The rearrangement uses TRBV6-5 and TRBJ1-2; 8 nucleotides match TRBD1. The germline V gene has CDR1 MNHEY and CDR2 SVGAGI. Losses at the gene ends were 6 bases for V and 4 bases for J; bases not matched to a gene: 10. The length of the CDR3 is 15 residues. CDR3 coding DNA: TGTGCCAGCAGCCCCCTACAGACAGGGGCCTATGGCTACACCTTC. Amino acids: CASSPLQTGAYGYTF.

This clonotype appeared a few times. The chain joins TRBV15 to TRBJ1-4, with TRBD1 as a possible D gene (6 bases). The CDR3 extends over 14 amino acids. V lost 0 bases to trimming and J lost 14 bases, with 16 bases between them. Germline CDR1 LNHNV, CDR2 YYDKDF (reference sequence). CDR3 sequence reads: CATSRDTGSFLLFF. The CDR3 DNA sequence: TGTGCCACCAGCAGAGATACAGGGAGTTTTTTGCTGTTTTTT.

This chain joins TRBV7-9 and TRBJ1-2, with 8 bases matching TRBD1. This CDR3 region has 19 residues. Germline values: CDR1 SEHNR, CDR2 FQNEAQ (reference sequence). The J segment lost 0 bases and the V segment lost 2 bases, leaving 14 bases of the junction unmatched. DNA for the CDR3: TGTGCCAGCAGCTTACCCTCATGGGACAGGACCACCACTAACTATGGCTACACCTTC. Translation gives CASSLPSWDRTTTNYGYTF. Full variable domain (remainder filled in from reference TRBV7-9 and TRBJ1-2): DTGVSQNPRHKITKRGQNVTFRCDPISEHNRLYWYRQTLGQGPEFLTYFQNEAQLEKSRLLSDRFSAERPKGSFSTLEIQRTEQGDSAMYLCASSLPSWDRTTTNYGYTFGSGTRLTVV.

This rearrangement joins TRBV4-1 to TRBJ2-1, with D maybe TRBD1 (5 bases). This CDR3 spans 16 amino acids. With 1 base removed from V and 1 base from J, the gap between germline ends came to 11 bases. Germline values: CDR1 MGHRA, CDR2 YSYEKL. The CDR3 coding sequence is TGCGCCAGCAGCCAAGTAAGCAGGGTTTCCTACAATGAGCAGTTCTTC. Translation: CASSQVSRVSYNEQFF.

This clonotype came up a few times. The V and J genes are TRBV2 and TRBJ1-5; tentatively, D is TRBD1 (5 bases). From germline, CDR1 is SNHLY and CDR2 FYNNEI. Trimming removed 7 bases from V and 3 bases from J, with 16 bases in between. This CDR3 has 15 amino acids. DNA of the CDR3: TGTGCCAGCACCCCCGGGACCGCGACCAATCAGCCCCAGCATTTT. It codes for CASTPGTATNQPQHF. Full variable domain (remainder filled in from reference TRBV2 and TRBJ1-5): EPEVTQTPSHQVTQMGQEVILRCVPISNHLYFYWYRQILGQKVEFLVSFYNNEISEKSEIFDDQFSVERPDGSNFTLKIRSTKLEDSAMYFCASTPGTATNQPQHFGDGTRLSIL.

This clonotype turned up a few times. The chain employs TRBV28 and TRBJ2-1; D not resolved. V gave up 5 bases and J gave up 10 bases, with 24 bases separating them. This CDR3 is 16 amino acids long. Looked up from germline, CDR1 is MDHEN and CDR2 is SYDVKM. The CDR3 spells CASSPTSGPRHREQFF. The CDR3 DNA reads TGTGCCAGCAGTCCTACCTCTGGACCGAGGCACAGAGAGCAGTTCTTC.

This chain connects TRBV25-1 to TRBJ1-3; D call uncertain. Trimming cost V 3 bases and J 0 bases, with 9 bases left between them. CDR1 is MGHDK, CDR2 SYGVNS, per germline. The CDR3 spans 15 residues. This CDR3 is CASSDPGSSGNTIYF. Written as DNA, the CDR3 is TGTGCCAGCAGTGATCCCGGTAGCTCTGGAAACACCATATATTTT.

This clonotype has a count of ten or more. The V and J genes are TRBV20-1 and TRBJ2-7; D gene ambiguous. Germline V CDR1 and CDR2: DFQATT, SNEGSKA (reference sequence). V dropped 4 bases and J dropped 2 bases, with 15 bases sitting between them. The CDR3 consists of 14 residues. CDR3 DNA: TGCAGTGCTACCGATGAGGAAGGTACCTACGAGCAGTACTTC. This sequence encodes CSATDEEGTYEQYF.

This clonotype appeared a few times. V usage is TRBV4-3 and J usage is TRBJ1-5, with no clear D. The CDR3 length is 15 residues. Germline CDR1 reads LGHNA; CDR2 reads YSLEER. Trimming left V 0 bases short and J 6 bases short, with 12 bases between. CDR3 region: CASSQDIRGGQPQHF. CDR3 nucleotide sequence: TGCGCCAGCAGCCAAGACATCCGGGGAGGTCAGCCCCAGCATTTT.

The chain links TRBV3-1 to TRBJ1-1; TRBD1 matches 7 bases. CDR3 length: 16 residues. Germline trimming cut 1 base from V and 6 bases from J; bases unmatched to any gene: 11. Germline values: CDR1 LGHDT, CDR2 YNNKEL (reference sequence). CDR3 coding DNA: TGTGCCAGCAGCCAAGCCGGATTAGGGGGCGTCGCTGAAGCTTTCTTT. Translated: CASSQAGLGGVAEAFF.

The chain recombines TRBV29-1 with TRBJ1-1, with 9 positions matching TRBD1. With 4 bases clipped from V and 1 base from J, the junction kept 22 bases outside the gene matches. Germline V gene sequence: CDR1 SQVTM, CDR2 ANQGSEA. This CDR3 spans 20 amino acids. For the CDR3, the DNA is TGCAGCGTTGGAGGCCCGGGACAGGGAATATTAAAGAGTCCGAACACTGAAGCTTTCTTT. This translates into CSVGGPGQGILKSPNTEAFF.

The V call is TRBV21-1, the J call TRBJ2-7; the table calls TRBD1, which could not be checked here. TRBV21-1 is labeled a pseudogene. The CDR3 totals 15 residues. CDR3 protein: CASNLGGEGVYEQYF. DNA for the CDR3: TGTGCCAGCAACCTAGGGGGGGAAGGGGTTTACGAGCAGTACTTC.

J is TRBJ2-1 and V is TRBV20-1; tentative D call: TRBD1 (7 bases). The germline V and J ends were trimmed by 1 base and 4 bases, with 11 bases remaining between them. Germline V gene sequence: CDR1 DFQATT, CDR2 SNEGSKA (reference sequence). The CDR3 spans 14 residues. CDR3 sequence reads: CSARGPGGYNEQFF. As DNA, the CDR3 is TGCAGTGCTAGAGGGCCAGGGGGGTACAATGAGCAGTTCTTC.